Below, one TCR beta chain is given with its context. Its target is not known. Libraries were prepared by immunoSEQ multiplex PCR; TCRdb keeps only in-frame clonotypes and omits some of them. The data hold around 50,000 clones, with around 81% observed a single time. This entry is derived from a study of T cells in localized non-small cell lung cancer. Points from the study as a whole: Uninvolved adjacent lung had the highest recorded T cell clonality, with tumor below it. Because only a single region of the tumor was sequenced, heterogeneity remains possible.

The CDR3 loop spans 15 amino acids. Trimming shortened V by 1 base and J by 4 bases, and 13 bases separated the two germline ends. CDR1 is SGHAT and CDR2 is FQDESV in the germline V gene (reference sequence). The J gene is TRBJ1-2, the V gene TRBV11-1; weak D call: TRBD1 (5 bases). This specimen consisted of peripheral blood, obtained before any cancer treatment. The source of this sequence is a female donor at least 60 years old with stage II squamous cell lung carcinoma. CDR3 coding DNA: TGTGCCAGCAGCTTAGTTCCTGGACAAGCCTATGGCTACACCTTC. Protein: CASSLVPGQAYGYTF.